The T cell receptor beta chain under discussion was sequenced for a study of blood T cell repertoires in COVID-19. Measured with immunoSEQ multiplex PCR; TCRdb has only the in-frame clones, and not every one. The top ten clones hold nearly 2% of a sample with 400,000 to 550,000 clones, about 90% of them seen once. Deletions cut 6 bases from V and 15 bases from J, with 18 bases between. Germline CDR1 WNHNN, CDR2 SYGVQD (reference sequence). This CDR3 spans 12 amino acids. In its sample, this clone was seen a few times. This chain connects TRBV10-1 to TRBJ2-1; a possible D gene is TRBD2 (6 bases). The sample comprised PBMCs or T cells enriched from blood (not recorded which). The sequence was obtained from a woman younger than 35 with acute COVID-19. CDR3 protein: CASSPAGTPGFF. In nucleotides, the CDR3 is TGCGCCAGCAGCCCCGCCGGGACTCCCGGGTTCTTC.